The TCR beta chain described here comes from a study of CD8 T cells in Susac syndrome (dated by TCRdb to about 2019). Context from the whole study: Repertoire sequencing was used to test whether CD8+ T cell activation and differentiation in Susac syndrome was antigen driven. The study compared CD8+ T cell repertoire clonality among 11 to 12 healthy donors, around 14 Susac syndrome patients and roughly 16 multiple sclerosis patients.

A word on this clonotype: Its recognized antigen is unknown. Base qualities are not recorded, but no much larger clone differs from it by a single base.

RNA was extracted with the RNeasy kit and about 0.5 to 1 ug was reverse transcribed using random hexamers. TCR beta CDR3 regions were amplified with the immunoSEQ multiplex PCR assay covering 54 Vbeta and 13 Jbeta segments. PCR amplification bias was corrected using a synthetic template baseline for primer optimization and computational correction. The study's processing was this. Only productive sequences were kept, with reads annotated to V, D and J genes according to IMGT and analyzed in immunoSEQ Analyzer. To calculate clonality, Shannon entropy was normalized by log2 of the number of productive unique sequences and then subtracted from one. For each patient and control, public and private clones were evaluated among the 100 most prevalent clones. Clones were defined as Susac-specific when absent from the healthy and MS cohorts, from fewer than 1,300 published viral clones and from other ImmuneACCESS disease sequences. In-frame beta chains were kept once TCRdb had trimmed the public reads at Q25 with fastp and called clones with MiXCR. CDR3 protein duplicates are merged, each entry listing the most common genes and DNA. V and J calls and clone size were set by TCRdb, not the authors. The sample records about 26,000 distinct CDR3 sequences, 94% of which are singletons. The leading ten clones occupy about 0.26% of the sample.

High-throughput TCR beta sequencing profiled peripheral blood CD8+ and CD4+ T cells from healthy donors, Susac syndrome patients and multiple sclerosis patients. The healthy donors served as controls matched for age and sex. Bulk CD8+ and CD4+ T cells were purified by magnetic negative isolation, whereas CD8+ TEMRA cells were enriched by FACS. Blood was drawn into EDTA tubes, processed within 24 hours, and PBMCs were isolated by density gradient centrifugation. PBMCs intended for TCR sequencing were cryopreserved in liquid nitrogen and thawed later in a water bath at 37 degrees C. The sorted or isolated CD4+, CD8+ and CD8+ TEMRA cells had a purity of 90% or higher. The germline V gene (reference sequence) specifies MNHNY as CDR1 and SVGAGI as CDR2. V is cut back by 0 bases and J by 2 bases, with 0 bases in the junction unmatched. Measured from the cysteine to the phenylalanine, the CDR3 is 16 residues long. CDR3 DNA is the only sequence kept; it has 48 bases, read in frame from the first base.

General study outcomes and caveats: The number of individuals in the TCR sequencing and HLA analysis was recognized as being relatively small.

The clonotype comes from a human donor in good health. Sequenced material: CD8+ T cells from PBMCs. The chain couples TRBV6-6 to TRBJ2-2; 10 junctional bases match TRBD1. The CDR3: CASSYSTGGNTGELFF. The DNA reads TGTGCCAGCAGTTACTCGACAGGGGGCAACACCGGGGAGCTGTTTTTT.